This paragraph covers one TCR beta chain sequence. Its antigen is unidentified. Treatment specified: approximately 11-day PBMC culture with coronavirus spike peptide pools or control peptides (ViraFEST assay). From the unexposed donor, CD4+ T cells were collected ahead of the COVID-19 pandemic (2011-2018). Once obtained from cultured CD4+ T cells, the DNA was sequenced using the Oncomine TCR Beta short-read assay. TCRdb re-called the PCR reads with MiXCR, one entry per CDR3 protein. The sample consists of about 2,700 distinct CDR3 sequences, approximately 39% of them appearing once. This sample was included in a study of vaccination and CD4 T cells after COVID-19. Germline V CDR1 and CDR2: SGHAT, FQNNGV. The CDR3 contains 18 residues. Trimming took 5 bases from V and 0 from J; bases not matched to a gene: 8.

The chain has TRBV11-2 and TRBJ2-7; 15 bases are shared with TRBD2. This TCR derives from a human donor in good health. Sequenced input: CD4+ T cells from blood, cultured in vitro. The CDR3 sequence: CASSIGLAGGASSYEQYF. CDR3 sequence (DNA): TGTGCCAGCAGCATAGGACTAGCGGGGGGGGCGAGCTCCTACGAGCAGTACTTC. Drawing the rest from reference TRBV11-2 and TRBJ2-7, the complete variable domain is EAGVAQSPRYKIIEKRQSVAFWCNPISGHATLYWYQQILGQGPKLLIQFQNNGVVDDSQLPKDRFSAERLKGVDSTLKIQPAKLEDSAVYLCASSIGLAGGASSYEQYFGPGTRLTVT.